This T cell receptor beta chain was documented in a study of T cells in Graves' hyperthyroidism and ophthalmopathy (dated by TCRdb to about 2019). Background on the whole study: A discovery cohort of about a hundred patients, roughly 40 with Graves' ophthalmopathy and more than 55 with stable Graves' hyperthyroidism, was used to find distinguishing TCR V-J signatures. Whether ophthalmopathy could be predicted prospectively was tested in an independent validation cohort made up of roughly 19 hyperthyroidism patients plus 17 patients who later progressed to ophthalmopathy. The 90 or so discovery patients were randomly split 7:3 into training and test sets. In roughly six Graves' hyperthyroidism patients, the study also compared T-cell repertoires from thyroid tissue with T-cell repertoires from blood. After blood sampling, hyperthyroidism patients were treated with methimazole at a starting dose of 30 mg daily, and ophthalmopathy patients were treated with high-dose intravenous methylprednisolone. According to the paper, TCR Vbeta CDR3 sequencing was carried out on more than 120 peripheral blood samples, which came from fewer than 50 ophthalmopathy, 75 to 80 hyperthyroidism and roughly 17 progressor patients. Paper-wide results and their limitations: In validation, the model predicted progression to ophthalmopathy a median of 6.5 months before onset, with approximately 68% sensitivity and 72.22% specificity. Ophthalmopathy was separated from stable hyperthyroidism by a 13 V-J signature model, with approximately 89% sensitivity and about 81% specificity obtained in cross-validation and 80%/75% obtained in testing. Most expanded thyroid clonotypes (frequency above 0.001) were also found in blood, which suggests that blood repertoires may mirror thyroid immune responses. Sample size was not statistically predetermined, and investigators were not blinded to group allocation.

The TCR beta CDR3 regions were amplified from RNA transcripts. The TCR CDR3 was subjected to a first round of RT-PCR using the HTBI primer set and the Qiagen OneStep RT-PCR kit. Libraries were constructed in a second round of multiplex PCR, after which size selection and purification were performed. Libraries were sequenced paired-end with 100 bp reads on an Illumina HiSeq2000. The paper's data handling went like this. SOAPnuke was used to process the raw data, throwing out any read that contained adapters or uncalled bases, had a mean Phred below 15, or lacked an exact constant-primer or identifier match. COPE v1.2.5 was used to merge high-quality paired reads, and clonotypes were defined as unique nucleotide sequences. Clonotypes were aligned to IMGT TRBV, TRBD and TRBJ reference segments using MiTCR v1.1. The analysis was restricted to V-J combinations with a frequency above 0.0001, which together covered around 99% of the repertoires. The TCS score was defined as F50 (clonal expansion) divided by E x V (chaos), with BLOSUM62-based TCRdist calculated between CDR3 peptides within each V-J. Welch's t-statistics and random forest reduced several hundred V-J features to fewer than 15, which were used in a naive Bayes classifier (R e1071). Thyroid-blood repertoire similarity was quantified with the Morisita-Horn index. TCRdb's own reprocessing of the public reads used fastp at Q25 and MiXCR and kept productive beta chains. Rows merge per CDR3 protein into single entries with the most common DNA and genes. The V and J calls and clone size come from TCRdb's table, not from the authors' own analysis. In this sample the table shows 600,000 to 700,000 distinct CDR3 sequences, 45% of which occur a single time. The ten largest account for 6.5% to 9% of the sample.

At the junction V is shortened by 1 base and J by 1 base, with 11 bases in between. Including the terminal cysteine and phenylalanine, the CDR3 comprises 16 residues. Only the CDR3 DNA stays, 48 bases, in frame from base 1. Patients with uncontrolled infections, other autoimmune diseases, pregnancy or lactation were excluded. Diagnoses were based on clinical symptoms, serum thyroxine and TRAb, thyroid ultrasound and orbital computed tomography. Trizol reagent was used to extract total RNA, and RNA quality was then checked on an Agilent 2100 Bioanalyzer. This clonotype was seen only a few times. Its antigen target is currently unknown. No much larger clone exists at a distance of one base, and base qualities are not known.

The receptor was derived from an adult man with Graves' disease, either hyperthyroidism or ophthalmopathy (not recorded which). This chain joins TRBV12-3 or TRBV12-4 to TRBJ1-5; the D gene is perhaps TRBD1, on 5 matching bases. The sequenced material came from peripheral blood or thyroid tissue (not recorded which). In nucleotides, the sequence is TGTGCCAGCAGTTTAGGGGGGATAGGGAGCAATCAGCCCCAGCATTTT. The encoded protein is CASSLGGIGSNQPQHF.